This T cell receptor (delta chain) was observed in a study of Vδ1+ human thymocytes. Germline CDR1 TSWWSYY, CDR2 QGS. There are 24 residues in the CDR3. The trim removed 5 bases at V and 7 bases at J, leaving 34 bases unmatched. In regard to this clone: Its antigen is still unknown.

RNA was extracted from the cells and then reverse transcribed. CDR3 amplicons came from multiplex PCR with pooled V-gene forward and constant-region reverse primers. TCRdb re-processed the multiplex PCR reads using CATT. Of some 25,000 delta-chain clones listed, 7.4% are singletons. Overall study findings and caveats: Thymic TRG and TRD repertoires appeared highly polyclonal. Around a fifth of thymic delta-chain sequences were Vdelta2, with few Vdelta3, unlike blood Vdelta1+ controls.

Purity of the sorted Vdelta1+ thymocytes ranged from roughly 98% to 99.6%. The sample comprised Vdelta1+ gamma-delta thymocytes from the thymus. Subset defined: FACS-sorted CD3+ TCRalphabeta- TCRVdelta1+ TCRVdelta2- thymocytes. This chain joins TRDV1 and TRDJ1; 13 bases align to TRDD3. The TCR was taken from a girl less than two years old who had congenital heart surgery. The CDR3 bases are TGTGCTCTTGGGCCACACCACTTCTACGTTACTGGGGGATACGCAGGTACGGCCAGATTTAAACTCATCTTT. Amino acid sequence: CALGPHHFYVTGGYAGTARFKLIF.